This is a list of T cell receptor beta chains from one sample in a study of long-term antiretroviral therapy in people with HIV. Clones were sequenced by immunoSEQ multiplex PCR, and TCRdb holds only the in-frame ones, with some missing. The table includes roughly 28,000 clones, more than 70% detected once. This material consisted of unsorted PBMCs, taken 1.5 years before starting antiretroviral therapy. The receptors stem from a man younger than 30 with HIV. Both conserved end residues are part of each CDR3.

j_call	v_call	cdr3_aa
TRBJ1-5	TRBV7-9	CASSVTGRNQPQHF
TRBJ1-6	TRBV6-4	CASSEGPGNSPLHF
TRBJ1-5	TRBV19	CASKGQGNQPQHF
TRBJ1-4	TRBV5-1	CASSLAGAEEKLFF
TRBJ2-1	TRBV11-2	CASSQWDRPANEQFF
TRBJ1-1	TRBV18	CASSPDGQGPARNTEAFF
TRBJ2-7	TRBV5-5	CASSVVINYEQYF
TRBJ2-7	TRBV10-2	CASSELTGDPYEQYF
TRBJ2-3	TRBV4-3	CASSHPPRTSRGTDTQYF
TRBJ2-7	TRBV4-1	CASSPDPGLREQYF
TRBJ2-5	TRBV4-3	CASSQEFQGAQETQYF
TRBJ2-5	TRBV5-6	CASSLEIGLAFETQYF
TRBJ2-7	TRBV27	CASKRGEGAYEQYF
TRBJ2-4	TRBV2	CASSDGSNIQYF